The sequence of this T cell receptor beta chain was determined in a study of B cell selection in AIRE deficiency. Points on this clone: Its antigen is unidentified.

Sorting defined conventional CD4 T cells as CD4+CD127+. Assay used: immunoSEQ multiplex PCR; TCRdb lists only in-frame clones, some missing. This table has roughly 25,000 clones, 95% to 98% appearing once. Whole-study findings and limits: About a third of healthy-donor shared Treg TCRbeta sequences appeared in patient Tconv cells. Shorter CDR3s marked shared Treg sequences, biased toward few non-templated insertions.

The source is a human donor in good health. Sample: CD4+CD127+ conventional T cells sorted from PBMCs.

CDR3 protein: CASSYIIVGEISTGELFF. The CDR3 DNA follows: TGTGCCAGCAGCTACATCATTGTCGGGGAGATCAGCACCGGGGAGCTGTTTTTT. The chain employs TRBV2 and TRBJ2-2; possibly TRBD2 for D (5 bases). The CDR3 spans 18 residues. Per the germline V gene, CDR1 is SNHLY and CDR2 is FYNNEI. Trimming took off 6 bases at V and 4 bases at J, with 24 bases between the two ends.